Listed below are T cell receptor beta chains from one sample, sequenced in a study of cytomegalovirus exposure and HLA in healthy donors. Only in-frame clones appear in the TCRdb table, and some are missing; sequencing was by immunoSEQ multiplex PCR. The data hold around 110,000 clones, with 65% to 75% observed a single time. Sequencing used PBMCs. The receptors here all came from a female donor in good health and CMV-seronegative. CDR3s include the opening cysteine and the closing phenylalanine or tryptophan. D genes are given only for firm matches. Clone size is stated in some rows and not others, as once, few, many or a class when expanded.

v_call: TRBV5-1
clone_size: -
d_call: TRBD1
j_call: TRBJ1-2
cdr3_aa: CASSSPRTGGNGYTF
cdr3_nt: TGCGCCAGCAGCAGCCCAAGGACAGGGGGGAATGGCTACACCTTC

v_call: TRBV10-3
clone_size: once
d_call: TRBD2
j_call: TRBJ2-1
cdr3_aa: CAIMTGLAGANEQFF
cdr3_nt: TGTGCCATCATGACGGGACTAGCGGGAGCCAATGAGCAGTTCTTC

v_call: TRBV20-1
clone_size: -
d_call: -
j_call: TRBJ2-3
cdr3_aa: CSASGTDTQYF
cdr3_nt: TGCAGTGCTAGCGGGACAGATACGCAGTATTTT

v_call: TRBV30
clone_size: -
d_call: -
j_call: TRBJ2-5
cdr3_aa: CAWRQGGGETQYF
cdr3_nt: TGTGCCTGGCGACAGGGCGGAGGGGAGACCCAGTACTTC

v_call: TRBV29-1
clone_size: -
d_call: TRBD1
j_call: TRBJ1-2
cdr3_aa: CSVEGDSNYGYTF
cdr3_nt: TGCAGCGTTGAAGGGGACAGTAACTATGGCTACACCTTC

v_call: TRBV27
clone_size: -
d_call: TRBD1
j_call: TRBJ1-2
cdr3_aa: CASSFTGANYGYTF
cdr3_nt: TGTGCCAGCAGTTTTACAGGGGCCAACTATGGCTACACCTTC

v_call: TRBV7-9
clone_size: -
d_call: TRBD1
j_call: TRBJ2-4
cdr3_aa: CASSRSGTGGDGAKNIQYF
cdr3_nt: TGTGCCAGCAGCCGCTCCGGAACAGGGGGTGATGGAGCCAAAAACATTCAGTACTTC

v_call: TRBV30
clone_size: -
d_call: TRBD2
j_call: TRBJ2-7
cdr3_aa: CALRLAGDYEQYF
cdr3_nt: TGTGCCTTACGACTAGCGGGGGATTACGAGCAGTACTTC

v_call: TRBV9
clone_size: -
d_call: TRBD2
j_call: TRBJ2-7
cdr3_aa: CASSVGSSGTYEQYF
cdr3_nt: TGTGCCAGCAGCGTAGGGTCTAGCGGGACCTACGAGCAGTACTTC

v_call: TRBV7-3
clone_size: -
d_call: -
j_call: TRBJ2-1
cdr3_aa: CASSSSGGGGNNEQFF
cdr3_nt: TGTGCCAGCAGCTCCAGTGGGGGGGGCGGCAACAATGAGCAGTTCTTC

v_call: TRBV4-3
clone_size: -
d_call: -
j_call: TRBJ1-2
cdr3_aa: CASSQDGRGNYGYTF
cdr3_nt: TGCGCCAGCAGCCAAGACGGCAGGGGCAACTATGGCTACACCTTC

v_call: TRBV27
clone_size: -
d_call: -
j_call: TRBJ1-1
cdr3_aa: CASTRDGRVNTEAFF
cdr3_nt: TGTGCCAGCACCCGAGATGGCAGGGTAAACACTGAAGCTTTCTTT

v_call: TRBV19
clone_size: few
d_call: TRBD2
j_call: TRBJ2-7
cdr3_aa: CASSSPGLEYEQYF
cdr3_nt: TGTGCCAGTAGTTCCCCGGGACTAGAGTACGAGCAGTACTTC

v_call: TRBV5-1
clone_size: -
d_call: -
j_call: TRBJ2-7
cdr3_aa: CASSFPGSYEQYF
cdr3_nt: TGCGCCAGCAGCTTCCCGGGGTCCTACGAGCAGTACTTC

v_call: TRBV27
clone_size: -
d_call: TRBD1
j_call: TRBJ2-7
cdr3_aa: CASSLGQGIGEQYF
cdr3_nt: TGTGCCAGCAGTTTAGGACAGGGTATCGGCGAGCAGTACTTC

v_call: TRBV7-8
clone_size: -
d_call: TRBD1
j_call: TRBJ2-5
cdr3_aa: CASSWEGTGGRETQYF
cdr3_nt: TGTGCCAGCAGCTGGGAAGGGACAGGGGGCCGGGAGACCCAGTACTTC

v_call: TRBV5-1
clone_size: -
d_call: -
j_call: TRBJ2-7
cdr3_aa: CASSLVLAGNNEQYF
cdr3_nt: TGCGCCAGCAGCTTGGTTTTGGCGGGGAACAACGAGCAGTACTTC

v_call: TRBV7-9
clone_size: -
d_call: TRBD1
j_call: TRBJ1-2
cdr3_aa: CASILGDRGTHGYTF
cdr3_nt: TGTGCCAGCATCCTTGGGGACAGGGGAACCCATGGCTACACCTTC

v_call: TRBV7-2
clone_size: few
d_call: TRBD1
j_call: TRBJ1-5
cdr3_aa: CASRETGGNQPQHF
cdr3_nt: TGTGCCAGCAGGGAAACAGGGGGAAATCAGCCCCAGCATTTT

v_call: TRBV4-1
clone_size: -
d_call: -
j_call: TRBJ2-7
cdr3_aa: CASSQAYPLVNPSEQYF
cdr3_nt: TGCGCCAGCAGCCAAGCCTACCCCCTGGTTAACCCTAGCGAGCAGTACTTC

v_call: TRBV5-1
clone_size: -
d_call: TRBD1
j_call: TRBJ2-3
cdr3_aa: CASSYLGGSTDTQYF
cdr3_nt: TGCGCCAGCAGCTACTTAGGGGGCTCCACAGATACGCAGTATTTT

v_call: TRBV19
clone_size: -
d_call: TRBD1
j_call: TRBJ1-2
cdr3_aa: CASGTGGAYGYTF
cdr3_nt: TGTGCCAGCGGGACAGGGGGAGCGTATGGCTACACCTTC

v_call: TRBV5-1
clone_size: -
d_call: TRBD1
j_call: TRBJ2-3
cdr3_aa: CASSGVGGEIAQYF
cdr3_nt: TGCGCCAGCAGTGGGGTAGGGGGCGAAATTGCGCAGTATTTT

v_call: TRBV5-1
clone_size: -
d_call: -
j_call: TRBJ1-2
cdr3_aa: CASSLARDGYTF
cdr3_nt: TGCGCCAGCAGCTTGGCCAGGGATGGCTACACCTTC

v_call: TRBV6-6
clone_size: -
d_call: -
j_call: TRBJ1-2
cdr3_aa: CASSYNSLLLGYTF
cdr3_nt: TGTGCCAGCAGTTACAACAGCCTCCTCTTAGGCTACACCTTC

v_call: TRBV7-3
clone_size: once
d_call: -
j_call: TRBJ2-3
cdr3_aa: CASSLTRIEGTQYF
cdr3_nt: TGTGCCAGCAGCTTAACGCGAATAGAGGGTACGCAGTATTTT

v_call: TRBV4-3
clone_size: -
d_call: TRBD1
j_call: TRBJ1-4
cdr3_aa: CASSQRPGQFNEKLFF
cdr3_nt: TGCGCCAGCAGCCAACGCCCGGGACAGTTTAATGAAAAACTGTTTTTT

v_call: TRBV29-1
clone_size: -
d_call: TRBD2
j_call: TRBJ2-3
cdr3_aa: CSVDLTSGSRARTDTQYF
cdr3_nt: TGCAGCGTTGACCTGACTAGCGGGAGCCGGGCGCGTACAGATACGCAGTATTTT